Listed below are T cell receptor beta chains from one sample, sequenced in a study of T cell responses to AZD1222 COVID-19 vaccine. Here immunoSEQ multiplex PCR was the method, and the copy in TCRdb shows in-frame clones only, minus some. In the table there are approximately 71,000 clones, around nine tenths of which are singletons. This material consisted of peripheral blood, taken on day 0 of AZD1222 vaccination. Receptors were obtained from an adult in good health. CDR3s include the opening cysteine and the closing phenylalanine or tryptophan. Each record gives: clone size, V gene, J gene, D gene, CDR3 protein, CDR3 DNA. The D gene is left open where the match is weak. Clone size is given for some rows only: seen once, a few or many times, or a class if the clone is expanded.

.,TRBV6-5,TRBJ1-1,TRBD1,CASSYSRYQGDTEAFF,TGTGCCAGCAGTTACTCAAGGTACCAGGGGGACACTGAAGCTTTCTTT
.,TRBV11-2,TRBJ1-2,.,CASQARARAGYTF,TGTGCCAGCCAGGCTCGCGCCAGGGCTGGCTACACCTTC
.,TRBV28,TRBJ1-2,.,CASTRGRGSGYTF,TGTGCCAGCACCCGGGGCAGGGGCAGTGGCTACACCTTC
.,TRBV5-1,TRBJ2-7,TRBD2,CASSLDGRGEQYF,TGCGCCAGCAGCTTGGACGGGAGGGGAGAGCAGTACTTC
.,TRBV3-1/TRBV3-2,TRBJ1-5,.,CASSEGAQGPFSNQPQHF,TGTGCCAGCAGCGAAGGAGCCCAGGGACCCTTTAGCAATCAGCCCCAGCATTTT
.,TRBV24-1,TRBJ2-5,.,CATSDSEGQGLETQYF,TGTGCCACCAGTGACTCCGAGGGGCAGGGGCTGGAGACCCAGTACTTC
.,TRBV7-9,TRBJ1-6,.,CASSPGASPLHF,TGTGCCAGCAGCCCAGGAGCCTCACCCCTCCACTTT
.,TRBV4-1,TRBJ2-3,TRBD1,CASSQHGTGGSDTQYF,TGCGCCAGCAGCCAGCACGGGACAGGGGGTTCGGATACGCAGTATTTT
once,TRBV7-2,TRBJ2-3,.,CASSPPPGEGDTQYF,TGTGCCAGCAGCCCCCCCCCAGGTGAAGGGGATACGCAGTATTTT
.,TRBV6-6,TRBJ2-1,TRBD2,CASSSHSGGGYNEQFF,TGTGCCAGCAGCTCCCATAGCGGGGGGGGCTACAATGAGCAGTTCTTC
.,TRBV27,TRBJ2-6,.,CASSLWGAGANVLTF,TGTGCCAGCAGTTTATGGGGGGCTGGGGCCAACGTCCTGACTTTC
.,TRBV28,TRBJ1-1,TRBD1,CASSTPGGRAEAFF,TGTGCCAGCAGTACCCCAGGGGGCCGCGCTGAAGCTTTCTTT
.,TRBV5-1,TRBJ1-6,.,CASSYYSGGGSPLHF,TGCGCCAGCAGCTATTATTCCGGGGGCGGGTCACCCCTCCACTTT
.,TRBV6-1,TRBJ1-5,.,CASSEEQPVVYQPQHF,TGTGCCAGCAGTGAAGAACAACCCGTGGTTTATCAGCCCCAGCATTTT
.,TRBV27,TRBJ1-1,.,CASSPRASTEAFF,TGTGCCAGCAGCCCCAGGGCAAGCACTGAAGCTTTCTTT
once,TRBV27,TRBJ2-7,TRBD2,CASSLNFGGSYHEQYF,TGTGCCAGCAGTTTAAATTTCGGCGGGAGTTACCACGAGCAGTACTTC
.,TRBV28,TRBJ1-5,.,CASSLYVPGVNQPQHF,TGTGCCAGCAGTTTATACGTTCCGGGGGTTAATCAGCCCCAGCATTTT
.,TRBV29-1,TRBJ2-1,TRBD2,CSVVLWQGGNEQFF,TGCAGCGTTGTTTTGTGGCAGGGAGGGAATGAGCAGTTCTTC
.,TRBV11-2,TRBJ2-5,.,CASSPRVQETQYF,TGTGCCAGCAGCCCTCGGGTCCAAGAGACCCAGTACTTC
.,TRBV5-4,TRBJ2-7,TRBD1,CASSRTGAGEQYF,TGTGCCAGCAGTAGGACAGGGGCGGGAGAGCAGTACTTC
.,TRBV7-9,TRBJ2-3,TRBD2,CASSFPGLAGTDTQYF,TGTGCCAGCAGCTTTCCGGGACTAGCGGGCACAGATACGCAGTATTTT
.,TRBV29-1,TRBJ1-2,.,CSVRAAANYGYTF,TGCAGCGTTAGGGCGGCGGCTAACTATGGCTACACCTTC
.,TRBV10-3,TRBJ1-1,TRBD1,CAISESGTGGTEAFF,TGTGCCATCAGTGAGTCTGGGACAGGTGGGACTGAAGCTTTCTTT
.,TRBV19,TRBJ1-3,.,CASSIKDTIYF,TGTGCCAGTAGTATAAAGGACACCATATATTTT
.,TRBV24-1,TRBJ2-7,TRBD1,CATSDPGQGSYEQYF,TGTGCCACCAGTGATCCGGGACAGGGCTCCTACGAGCAGTACTTC
.,TRBV7-9,TRBJ1-1,.,CASSSESRTEAFF,TGTGCCAGCAGTAGCGAGAGTAGGACTGAAGCTTTCTTT
.,TRBV6-5,TRBJ2-2,.,CASIRSGDTGELFF,TGTGCCAGCATCAGGTCGGGGGACACCGGGGAGCTGTTTTTT
.,TRBV5-8,TRBJ2-5,.,CASSPRQHQETQYF,TGTGCCAGCAGCCCTAGACAGCACCAAGAGACCCAGTACTTC
.,TRBV2,TRBJ1-6,TRBD1,CASRGQGGKALHF,TGTGCCAGCAGGGGACAGGGGGGAAAGGCCCTCCACTTT
.,TRBV28,TRBJ2-6,.,CASRRRDGANVLTF,TGTGCCAGCAGGAGGAGAGATGGGGCCAACGTCCTGACTTTC
.,TRBV28,TRBJ2-7,.,CASSMWEGGYEQYF,TGTGCCAGCAGTATGTGGGAGGGGGGCTACGAGCAGTACTTC
.,TRBV19,TRBJ2-1,.,CASRKLAGLGNEQFF,TGTGCCAGTAGGAAGCTAGCAGGGTTAGGCAATGAGCAGTTCTTC
once,TRBV7-6,TRBJ2-1,TRBD2,CASSSGLAGRSYNEQFF,TGTGCCAGCAGCTCTGGACTAGCGGGGCGGTCCTACAATGAGCAGTTCTTC
.,TRBV18,TRBJ1-1,.,CASSPSGGMNTEAFF,TGTGCCAGCTCACCGAGCGGGGGGATGAACACTGAAGCTTTCTTT
.,TRBV5-5,TRBJ2-2,.,CASSLHSGELFF,TGTGCCAGCAGCCTCCATTCGGGGGAGCTGTTTTTT
once,TRBV30,TRBJ2-6,.,CALRVGQPGANVLTF,TGTGCCTTGAGGGTAGGACAGCCTGGGGCCAACGTCCTGACTTTC
.,TRBV7-6,TRBJ2-5,TRBD1,CASSITGARETQYF,TGTGCCAGCAGCATCACAGGGGCCCGGGAGACCCAGTACTTC
.,TRBV10-1,TRBJ2-3,TRBD2,CASSVGTSEADTQYF,TGCGCCAGCAGTGTCGGGACTAGCGAGGCAGATACGCAGTATTTT
.,TRBV19,TRBJ2-1,TRBD2,CASSNVVGASGRISYNEQFF,TGTGCCAGTAGTAACGTCGTGGGGGCTAGCGGGAGGATCTCCTACAATGAGCAGTTCTTC
.,TRBV27,TRBJ1-5,TRBD1,CASRSLTGNQPQHF,TGTGCCAGCAGAAGCCTGACAGGGAATCAGCCCCAGCATTTT
few,TRBV13,TRBJ1-2,.,CASSLVTAPFYGYTF,TGTGCCAGCAGCTTAGTTACAGCTCCCTTCTATGGCTACACCTTC
.,TRBV19,TRBJ2-4,TRBD1,CASSGQGRDIQYF,TGTGCCAGTAGTGGACAGGGACGAGACATTCAGTACTTC